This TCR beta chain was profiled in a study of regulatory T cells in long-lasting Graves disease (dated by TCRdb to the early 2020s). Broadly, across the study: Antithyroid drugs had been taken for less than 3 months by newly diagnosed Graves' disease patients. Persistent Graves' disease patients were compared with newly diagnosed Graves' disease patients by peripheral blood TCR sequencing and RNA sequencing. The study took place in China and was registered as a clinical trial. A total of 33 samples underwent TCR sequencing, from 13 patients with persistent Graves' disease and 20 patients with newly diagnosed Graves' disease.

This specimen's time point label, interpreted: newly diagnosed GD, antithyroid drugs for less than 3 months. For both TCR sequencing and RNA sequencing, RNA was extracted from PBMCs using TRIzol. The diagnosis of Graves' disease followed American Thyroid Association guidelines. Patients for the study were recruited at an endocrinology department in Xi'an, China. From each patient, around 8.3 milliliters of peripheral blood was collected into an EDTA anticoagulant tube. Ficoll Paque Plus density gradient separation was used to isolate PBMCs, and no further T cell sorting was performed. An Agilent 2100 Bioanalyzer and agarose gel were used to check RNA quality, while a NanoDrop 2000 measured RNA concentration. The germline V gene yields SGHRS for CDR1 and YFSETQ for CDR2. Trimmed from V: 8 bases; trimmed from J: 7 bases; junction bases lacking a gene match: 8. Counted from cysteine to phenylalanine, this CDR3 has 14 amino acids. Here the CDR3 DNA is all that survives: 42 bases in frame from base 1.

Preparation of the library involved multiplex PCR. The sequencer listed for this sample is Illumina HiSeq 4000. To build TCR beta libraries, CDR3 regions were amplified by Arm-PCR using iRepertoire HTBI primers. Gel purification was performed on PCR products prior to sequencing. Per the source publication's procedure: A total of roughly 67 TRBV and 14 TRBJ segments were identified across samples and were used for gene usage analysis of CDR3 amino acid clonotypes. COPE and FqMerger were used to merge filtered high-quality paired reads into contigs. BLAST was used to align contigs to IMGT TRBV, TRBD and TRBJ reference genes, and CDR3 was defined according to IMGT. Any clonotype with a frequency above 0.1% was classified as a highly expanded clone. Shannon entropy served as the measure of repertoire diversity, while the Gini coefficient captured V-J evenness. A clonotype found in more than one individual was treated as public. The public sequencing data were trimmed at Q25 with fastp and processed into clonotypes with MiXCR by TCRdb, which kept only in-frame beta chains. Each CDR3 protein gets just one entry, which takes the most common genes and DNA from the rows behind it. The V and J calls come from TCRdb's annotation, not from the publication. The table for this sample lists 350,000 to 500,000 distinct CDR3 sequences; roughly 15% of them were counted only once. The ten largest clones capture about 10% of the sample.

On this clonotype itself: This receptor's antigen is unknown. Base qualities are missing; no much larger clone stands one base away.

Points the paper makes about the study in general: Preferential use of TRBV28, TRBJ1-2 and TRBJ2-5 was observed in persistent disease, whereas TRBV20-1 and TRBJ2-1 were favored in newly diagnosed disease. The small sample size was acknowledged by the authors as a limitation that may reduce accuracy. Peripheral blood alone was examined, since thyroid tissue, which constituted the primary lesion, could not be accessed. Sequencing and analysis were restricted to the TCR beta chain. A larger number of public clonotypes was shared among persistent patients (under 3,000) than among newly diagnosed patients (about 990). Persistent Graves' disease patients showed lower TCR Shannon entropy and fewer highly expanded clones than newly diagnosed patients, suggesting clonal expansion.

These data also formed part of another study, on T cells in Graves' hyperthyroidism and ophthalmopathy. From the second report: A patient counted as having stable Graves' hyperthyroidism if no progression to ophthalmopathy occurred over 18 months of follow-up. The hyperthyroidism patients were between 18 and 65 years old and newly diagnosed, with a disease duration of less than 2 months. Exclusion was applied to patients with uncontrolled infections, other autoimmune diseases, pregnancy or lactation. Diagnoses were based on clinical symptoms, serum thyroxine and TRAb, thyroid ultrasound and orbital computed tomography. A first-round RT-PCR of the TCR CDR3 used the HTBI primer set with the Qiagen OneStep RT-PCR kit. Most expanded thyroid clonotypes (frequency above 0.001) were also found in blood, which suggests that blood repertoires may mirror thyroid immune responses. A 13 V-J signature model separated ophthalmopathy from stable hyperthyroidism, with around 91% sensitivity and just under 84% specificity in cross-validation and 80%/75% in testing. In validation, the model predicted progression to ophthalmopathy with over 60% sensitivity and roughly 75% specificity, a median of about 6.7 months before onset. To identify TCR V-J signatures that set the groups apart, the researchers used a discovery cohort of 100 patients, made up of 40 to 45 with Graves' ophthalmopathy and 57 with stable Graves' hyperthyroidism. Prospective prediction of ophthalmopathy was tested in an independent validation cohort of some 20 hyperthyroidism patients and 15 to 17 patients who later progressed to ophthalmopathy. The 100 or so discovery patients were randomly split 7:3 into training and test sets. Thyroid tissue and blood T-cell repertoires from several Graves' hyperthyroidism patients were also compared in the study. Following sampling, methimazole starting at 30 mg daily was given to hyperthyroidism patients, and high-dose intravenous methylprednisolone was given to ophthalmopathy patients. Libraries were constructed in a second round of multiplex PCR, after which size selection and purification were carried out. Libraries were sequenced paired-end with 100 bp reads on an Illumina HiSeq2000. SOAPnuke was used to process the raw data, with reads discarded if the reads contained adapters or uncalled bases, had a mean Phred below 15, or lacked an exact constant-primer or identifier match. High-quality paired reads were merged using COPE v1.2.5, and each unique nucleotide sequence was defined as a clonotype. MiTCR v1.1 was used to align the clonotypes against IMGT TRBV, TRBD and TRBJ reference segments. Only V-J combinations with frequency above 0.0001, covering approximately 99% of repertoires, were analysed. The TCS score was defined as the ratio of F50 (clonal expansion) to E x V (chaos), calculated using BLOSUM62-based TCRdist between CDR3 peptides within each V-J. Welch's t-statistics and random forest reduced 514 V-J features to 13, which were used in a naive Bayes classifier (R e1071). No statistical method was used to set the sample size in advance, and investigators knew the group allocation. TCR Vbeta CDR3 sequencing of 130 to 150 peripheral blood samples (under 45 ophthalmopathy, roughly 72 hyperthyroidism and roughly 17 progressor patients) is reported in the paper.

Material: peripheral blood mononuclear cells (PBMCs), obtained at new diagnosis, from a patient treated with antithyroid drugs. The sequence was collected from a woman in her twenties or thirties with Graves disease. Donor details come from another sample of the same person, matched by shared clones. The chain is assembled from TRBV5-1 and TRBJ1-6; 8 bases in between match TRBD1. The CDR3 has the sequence CARGYRGGNSPLHF. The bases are TGCGCCAGGGGCTACAGGGGGGGGAATTCACCCCTCCACTTT.